These T cell receptor beta chains were read from a single sample in a study of shared clonotypes between healthy human individuals. The data were produced by immunoSEQ multiplex PCR, yet TCRdb's version contains in-frame clones alone and is incomplete. The sample has roughly 500,000 clones, 81% seen once; the top ten hold over 9.5%. Sequencing was carried out using PBMCs. The receptors originated from a woman in her thirties or forties in good health. Some clones in this sample may be carry-over from other donors' samples. Each CDR3 is given with its conserved first and last residue. The D gene is left open where the match is weak. Size is stated for part of the rows, as once, few or many counts, or as a class when the clone is expanded.

-	-	TRBV28	TRBJ2-7	CASSLRQGGDEQYF	TGTGCCAGCAGTTTGAGGCAGGGGGGCGACGAGCAGTACTTC
-	many	TRBV15	TRBJ2-1	CATSRDYGAGYNEQFF	TGTGCCACCAGCAGAGATTACGGGGCAGGATACAATGAGCAGTTCTTC
-	-	TRBV5-1	TRBJ2-3	CASSSSGTGGDTQYF	TGCGCCAGCAGCTCTTCCGGGACCGGCGGAGATACGCAGTATTTT
TRBD2	few	TRBV5-1	TRBJ2-3	CASSLVGGRATDTQYF	TGCGCCAGCAGCTTGGTTGGGGGGAGGGCCACAGATACGCAGTATTTT
TRBD1	-	TRBV5-6	TRBJ2-7	CASSHRDRGHSYEQYF	TGTGCCAGCAGCCACCGGGACAGGGGACACTCCTACGAGCAGTACTTC
TRBD2	-	TRBV27	TRBJ2-1	CASRGTTNPNEQFF	TGTGCCAGCAGAGGGACTACAAACCCCAATGAGCAGTTCTTC
-	-	TRBV30	TRBJ1-2	CAWALGQGSGYTF	TGTGCCTGGGCGCTGGGGCAGGGGAGTGGCTACACCTTC
TRBD2	-	TRBV13	TRBJ2-7	CASRGSGTSGSSDEQYF	TGTGCCAGCAGGGGGTCCGGGACTAGCGGGAGTAGCGACGAGCAGTACTTC
-	-	TRBV7-2	TRBJ1-2	CASSLGTYGYTF	TGTGCCAGCAGCCTCGGGACCTATGGCTACACCTTC
TRBD2	-	TRBV7-3	TRBJ2-3	CASREGGTDTQYF	TGTGCCAGCCGGGAGGGTGGCACAGATACGCAGTATTTT